The entry that follows covers one T cell receptor beta chain sequence. Antigen specificity is unknown. The donors were members of the roughly 120-subject validation cohort (separate from the approximately 670-subject first cohort). This entry is derived from a study of cytomegalovirus exposure and HLA in healthy donors. Assay used: immunoSEQ multiplex PCR; TCRdb lists only in-frame clones, some missing. The table has over 150,000 clones, about 90% seen once. The trim removed 5 bases at V and 5 bases at J, leaving 11 bases unmatched. CDR1 and CDR2 (germline): SEHNR, FQNEAQ (reference sequence). This CDR3 spans 16 amino acids. General observations from the study: In vitro confirmation showed three CMV-associated chains to be CMV antigen specific. First-cohort TCR clusters tended to co-occur in the roughly 120 validation repertoires, a later analysis found. Per published reports, the classifier diagnosed cytomegalovirus status with high specificity and sensitivity.

This TCR was recovered from a woman aged 18-29 years in good health and CMV-seropositive. The material sequenced was PBMCs. The chain is built from TRBV7-9 and TRBJ1-4; TRBD1 matches 7 bases. The CDR3, as DNA: TGTGCCAGCAGCCCTCCCCCGGGACAGCGAAATGAAAAACTGTTTTTT. Translated, it gives CASSPPPGQRNEKLFF.